This T cell receptor beta chain was identified in a study of lymphopenia after photon versus proton radiotherapy. Study conclusions and caveats: A bigger post-nadir fall in TCR diversity correlated inversely with survival time in deceased patients.

As regards this clone: What it binds is not known.

Repertoires were generated with immunoSEQ multiplex PCR, while TCRdb's copy carries only in-frame clones and drops some. This sample has fewer than 50,000 clones; 85% occur once, and the top ten carry roughly 2.3%. Trimming stripped 0 bases from V and 0 bases from J, with 20 bases between. This CDR3 contains 19 residues. The germline CDR1 and CDR2 sequences are MNHEY and SMNVEV (reference sequence). This sequence was found in a man aged 35 to 55 with gastric cancer. The material sequenced was peripheral blood, taken from a patient treated with photon-based radiotherapy. The rearrangement uses TRBV27 and TRBJ1-1; D call uncertain. Here the CDR3 reads CASSLSPPGPRPLNTEAFF. The CDR3 nucleotides read TGTGCCAGCAGTTTATCTCCCCCAGGACCCAGACCCCTGAACACTGAAGCTTTCTTT.